One and the same sample provided the 8 T cell receptor beta chains below, sequenced in a study of CD8+ T cells in alopecia areata. Extraction of RNA preceded its reverse transcription into cDNA, which served as the sequencing template. Profiling relied on immunoSEQ multiplex PCR, and the TCRdb table lists in-frame clones only, not all of them. Of 130,000 to 150,000 clones in the sample, around 87% were seen once. The sequencing here drew on CD8+ T cells sorted from blood, taken at week 0. The receptor source for this set is a human donor with alopecia areata.

This clone was counted a single time. The chain recombines TRBV9 with TRBJ2-5; no reliable D call. Germline V gene lookup returns CDR1 SGDLS and CDR2 YYNGEE. The V end was cut by 3 bases, the J end by 1 base, with 10 bases between. This CDR3 has 14 amino acids. CDR3 DNA: TGTGCCAGCAGCGCCCCGGATGGCCAAGAGACCCAGTACTTC. Protein product: CASSAPDGQETQYF.

The rearrangement uses TRBV4-1 and TRBJ2-7; 7 bases fit TRBD2. Germline V gives CDR1 MGHRA, CDR2 YSYEKL. Trimming cost V 3 bases and J 7 bases; bases outside gene matches: 12. This CDR3 has 15 amino acids. CDR3 bases: TGCGCCAGCAGCCAGCTCGCGGGAGACCTTACGGAGCAGTACTTC. Translation: CASSQLAGDLTEQYF.

This CDR3 is CASSQATRDRGAGANVLTF. CDR3 DNA sequence: TGCGCCAGCAGCCAAGCCACCCGGGACAGGGGGGCTGGGGCCAACGTCCTGACTTTC. The V gene is TRBV4-1, the J gene TRBJ2-6; 11 bases are a match to TRBD1. The CDR3 totals 19 residues. The germline gives CDR1 MGHRA, CDR2 YSYEKL. Trimming cost V 1 base and J 2 bases; bases outside gene matches: 7.

The chain combines TRBV5-5 with TRBJ2-3; no clear D gene. The germline CDR1 and CDR2 sequences are SGHKS and YYEKEE (reference sequence). V was cut by 0 bases and J by 0 bases, with 14 bases left in between. The CDR3 has 17 residues. The CDR3 spells CASSLAPAQGSTDTQYF. The CDR3 coding sequence is TGTGCCAGCAGCTTGGCACCAGCGCAAGGTAGCACAGATACGCAGTATTTT.

The J gene is TRBJ2-3, the V gene TRBV2; the D gene could be TRBD1 or TRBD2 (5 bases each). Germline CDR1 SNHLY, CDR2 FYNNEI. The CDR3 runs to 15 residues. V was cut by 4 bases and J by 2 bases, with 13 bases left in between. CDR3 residues: CASSVDGTATDTQYF. In nucleotides, the CDR3 is TGTGCCAGCAGTGTAGACGGGACCGCCACAGATACGCAGTATTTT. Drawing the rest from reference TRBV2 and TRBJ2-3, the complete variable domain is EPEVTQTPSHQVTQMGQEVILRCVPISNHLYFYWYRQILGQKVEFLVSFYNNEISEKSEIFDDQFSVERPDGSNFTLKIRSTKLEDSAMYFCASSVDGTATDTQYFGPGTRLTVL.

The V call is TRBV4-1, the J call TRBJ2-2; the match to TRBD1 covers 7 bases. CDR3 size: 14 residues. Per the germline V gene, CDR1 is MGHRA and CDR2 is YSYEKL. V dropped 1 base and J dropped 6; count of bases not matched to a gene: 2. The CDR3 coding sequence is TGCGCCAGCAGCCAAGCAAGGGGGCCCGGGGAGCTGTTTTTT. Translating it yields CASSQARGPGELFF.

This clone was seen a single time. Other DNA sequences of this sample code for an identical CDR3. The gene calls are TRBV27 and TRBJ2-7, with TRBD1 matching 8 bases. Germline V CDR1 and CDR2: MNHEY, SMNVEV (reference sequence). V was clipped by 5 bases and J by 4 bases; unmatched bases: 1. The CDR3 consists of 12 residues. The CDR3 loop is CASSQGAYEQYF. Written as DNA, the CDR3 is TGTGCCAGCAGTCAGGGGGCTTACGAGCAGTACTTC.

The chain uses TRBV6-5 and TRBJ1-2; D is undetermined. Germline loops: CDR1 MNHEY, CDR2 SVGAGI. V was trimmed by 2 bases and J by 4 bases, leaving 14 bases between them. This CDR3 region has 15 residues. The CDR3 bases are TGTGCCAGCAGTTACGCGGAGTCCGTCACCTATGGCTACACCTTC. Its translation is CASSYAESVTYGYTF.